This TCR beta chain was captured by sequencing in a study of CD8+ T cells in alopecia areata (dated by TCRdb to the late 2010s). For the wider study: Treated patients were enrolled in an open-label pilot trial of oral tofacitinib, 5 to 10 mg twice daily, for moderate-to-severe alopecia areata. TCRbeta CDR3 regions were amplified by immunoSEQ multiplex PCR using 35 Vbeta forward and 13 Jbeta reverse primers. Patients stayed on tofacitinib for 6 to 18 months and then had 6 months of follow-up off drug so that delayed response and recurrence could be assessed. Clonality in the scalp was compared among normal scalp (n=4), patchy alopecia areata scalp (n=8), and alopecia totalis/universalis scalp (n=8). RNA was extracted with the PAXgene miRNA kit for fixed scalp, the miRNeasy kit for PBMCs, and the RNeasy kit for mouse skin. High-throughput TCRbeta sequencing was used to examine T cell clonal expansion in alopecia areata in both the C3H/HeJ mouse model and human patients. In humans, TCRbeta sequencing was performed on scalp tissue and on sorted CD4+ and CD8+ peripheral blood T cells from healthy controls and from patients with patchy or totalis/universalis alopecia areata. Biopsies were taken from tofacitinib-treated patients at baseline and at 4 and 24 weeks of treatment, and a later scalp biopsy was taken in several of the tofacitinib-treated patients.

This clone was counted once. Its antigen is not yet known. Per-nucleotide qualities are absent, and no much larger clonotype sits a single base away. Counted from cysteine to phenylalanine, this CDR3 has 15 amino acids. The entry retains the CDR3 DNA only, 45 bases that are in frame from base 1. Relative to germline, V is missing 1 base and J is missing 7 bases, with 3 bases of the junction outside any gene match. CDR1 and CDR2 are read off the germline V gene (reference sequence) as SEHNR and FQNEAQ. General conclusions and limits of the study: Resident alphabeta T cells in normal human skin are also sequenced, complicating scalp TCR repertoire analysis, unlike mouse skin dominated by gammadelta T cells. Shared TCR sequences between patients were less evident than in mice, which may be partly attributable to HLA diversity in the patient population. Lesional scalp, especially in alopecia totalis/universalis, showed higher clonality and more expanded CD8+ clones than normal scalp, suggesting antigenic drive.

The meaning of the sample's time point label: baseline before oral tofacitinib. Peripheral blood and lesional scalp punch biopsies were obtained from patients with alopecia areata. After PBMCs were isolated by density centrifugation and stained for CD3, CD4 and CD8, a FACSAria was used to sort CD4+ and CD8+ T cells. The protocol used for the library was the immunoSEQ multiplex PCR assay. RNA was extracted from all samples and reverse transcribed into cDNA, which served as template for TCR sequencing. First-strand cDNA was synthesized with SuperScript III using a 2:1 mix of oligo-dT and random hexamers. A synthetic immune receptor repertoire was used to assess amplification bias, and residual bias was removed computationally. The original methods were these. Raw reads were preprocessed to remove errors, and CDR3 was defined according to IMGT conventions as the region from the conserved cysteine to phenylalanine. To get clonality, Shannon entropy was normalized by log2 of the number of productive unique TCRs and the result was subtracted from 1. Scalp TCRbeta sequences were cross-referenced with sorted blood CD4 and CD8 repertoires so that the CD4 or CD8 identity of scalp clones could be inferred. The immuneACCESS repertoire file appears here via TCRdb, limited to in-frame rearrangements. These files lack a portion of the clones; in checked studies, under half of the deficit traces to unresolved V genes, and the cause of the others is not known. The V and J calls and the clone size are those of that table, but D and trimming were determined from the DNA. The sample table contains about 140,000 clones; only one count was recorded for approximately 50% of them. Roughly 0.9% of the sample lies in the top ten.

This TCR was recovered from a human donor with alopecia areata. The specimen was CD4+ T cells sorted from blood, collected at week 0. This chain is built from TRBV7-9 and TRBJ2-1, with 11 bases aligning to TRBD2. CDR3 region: CASSLVTSGRNEQFF. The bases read TGTGCCAGCAGCTTAGTTACTAGCGGGAGAAATGAGCAGTTCTTC.